Listed below are T cell receptor beta chains from one sample, sequenced in a study of CD8 T cells in ankylosing spondylitis. TCRdb reanalysed the 5' RACE reads using MiXCR and keeps one entry per CDR3 protein. The table has 750,000 to 850,000 distinct CDR3 sequences, about 11% seen once. Sequencing input: blood, either unsorted or a sorted T cell fraction (not recorded which). The source of these receptors is a male donor with ankylosing spondylitis. The CDR3 runs from the conserved cysteine through the conserved F or W. D genes are given only for firm matches. The size entry is marked missing in some rows and otherwise reads once, few, many or a size class.

>TRBJ1-1|TRBV29-1|many|-
TGCAGCGTAGTCGACCGGGGAGCTTTCTTT
CSVVDRGAFF
>TRBJ1-6|TRBV7-2|-|-
TGTGCCAGCAGCTTAGCGTTCGGGGGTGCCTATAATTCACCCCTCCACTTT
CASSLAFGGAYNSPLHF
>TRBJ2-7|TRBV21-1|-|-
TGTGCCAGCAGCAAAACATCAGGGGTCGGCTCCTACGAGCAGTACTTC
CASSKTSGVGSYEQYF
>TRBJ2-7|TRBV5-1|many|TRBD1
TGCGCCAGCAGCTTGGACAGGGGGGATAGCTACGAGCAGTACTTC
CASSLDRGDSYEQYF
>TRBJ1-2|TRBV7-6|many|-
TGTGCCAGCAGTTCGGGACTGGGGGCGAGAGGCTACACCTTC
CASSSGLGARGYTF
>TRBJ2-3|TRBV28|-|-
TGTGCCAGCAGTTTTTCTACCTTTACAGGGAAAGATACGCAGTATTTT
CASSFSTFTGKDTQYF
>TRBJ2-1|TRBV20-1|-|TRBD2
TGCAGTGCTCCCCGGGGGGGGTTAGACTACAATGAGCAGTTCTTC
CSAPRGGLDYNEQFF
>TRBJ2-3|TRBV20-1|many|-
TGTTCCGTCCGGAGGGGAGCCACAGATACGCAGTATTTT
CSVRRGATDTQYF
>TRBJ2-1|TRBV7-9|many|-
TGTGCCAGCAGCCCTCCGGCCGGGGGATACAATGAGCAGTTCTTC
CASSPPAGGYNEQFF
>TRBJ2-3|TRBV10-1|few|TRBD1
TGCGCCAGCAGTGAGAGGCACCTGACAGGGAGTGGAGATACGCAGTATTTT
CASSERHLTGSGDTQYF
>TRBJ1-1|TRBV7-2|few|-
TGTGCCAGCAGCGTTCCGACCGGTAGAGCTTTCTTT
CASSVPTGRAFF
>TRBJ1-5|TRBV25-1|-|-
TGTGCCAGCAGTTCCGGCCCGGGGCCCCAGCATTTT
CASSSGPGPQHF
>TRBJ2-1|TRBV5-1|many|-
TGCGCCAGCAGTCGACGGACTGACGACAATGAGCAGTTCTTC
CASSRRTDDNEQFF
>TRBJ1-2|TRBV27|-|-
TGTGCCAGCAGTTTATTTCCACGGTACTATGGCTACACCTTC
CASSLFPRYYGYTF
>TRBJ2-7|TRBV18|few|-
TGTGCCAGCTCACCCGGGACCGGGGGAGCCTACGAGCAGTACTTC
CASSPGTGGAYEQYF
>TRBJ1-1|TRBV9|few|-
TGTGCCAGCAGCGTAGGAGGACCAGGGGAAGTCGGAAACACTGAAGCTTTCTTT
CASSVGGPGEVGNTEAFF
>TRBJ2-7|TRBV6-1|many|-
TGTGCCAGCAGTCCGAACGGATGGGATGGCGAGCAGTACTTC
CASSPNGWDGEQYF
>TRBJ2-1|TRBV12-5|-|TRBD1
TGTGCTAGTGGTCCTTTCGCCCTGACAGGGCTTCAGGACAATGAGCAGTTCTTC
CASGPFALTGLQDNEQFF
>TRBJ2-7|TRBV6-5|many|-
TGTGCCAGCAGTTACTCGCTGGGCCTCTCCTACGAGCAGTACTTC
CASSYSLGLSYEQYF
>TRBJ2-1|TRBV4-3|few|-
TGCGCCAGCAGCCAAGATAGGAGACTGGACTACAATGAGCAGTTCTTC
CASSQDRRLDYNEQFF
>TRBJ1-2|TRBV5-5|many|-
TGTGCCAGCAGCTTCGGGCGCGACTATGGCTACACCTTC
CASSFGRDYGYTF
>TRBJ2-5|TRBV12-3/TRBV12-4|-|TRBD1
TGTGCCAGCAAGAGGACAGGCACCCAAGAGACCCAGTACTTC
CASKRTGTQETQYF
>TRBJ1-2|TRBV6-2/TRBV6-3|many|-
TGTGCCAGCAGTTACTCGGCGGGACACCCCTATGGCTACACCTTC
CASSYSAGHPYGYTF